This TCR beta chain was identified in a study of cytomegalovirus exposure and HLA in healthy donors. Study in general: The same platform used for the 500 to 850 first-cohort repertoires was also used for the approximately 120 validation repertoires, as a later analysis reported. General observations from the study: In the approximately 120 validation repertoires, a later analysis found that first-cohort TCR clusters tended to co-occur. The study put 150 to 200 TCR beta chains on its list as cytomegalovirus-associated. Some public TCRs appeared in many individuals, while most sequences were rare.

CDR1 is LNHNV, CDR2 YYDKDF, per germline (reference sequence). Trimming stripped 0 bases from V and 4 bases from J, with 14 bases between. The CDR3 runs 16 residues. The protocol was immunoSEQ multiplex PCR, while the TCRdb copy is restricted to in-frame clones and leaves out a portion. The sample comprises 57,000 or so clones, around 94% of which are singletons, and approximately 2.3% rests with the top ten. As concerns this clone: Its target is not known.

The chain carries TRBV15 and TRBJ2-3; D gene uncertain. Sequencing was performed on PBMCs. The TCR originated in a man aged 18 to 29 in good health and CMV-seronegative. The CDR3 reads CATSRDLKTWSDTQYF. CDR3 bases: TGTGCCACCAGCAGAGACCTAAAGACTTGGTCAGATACGCAGTATTTT.